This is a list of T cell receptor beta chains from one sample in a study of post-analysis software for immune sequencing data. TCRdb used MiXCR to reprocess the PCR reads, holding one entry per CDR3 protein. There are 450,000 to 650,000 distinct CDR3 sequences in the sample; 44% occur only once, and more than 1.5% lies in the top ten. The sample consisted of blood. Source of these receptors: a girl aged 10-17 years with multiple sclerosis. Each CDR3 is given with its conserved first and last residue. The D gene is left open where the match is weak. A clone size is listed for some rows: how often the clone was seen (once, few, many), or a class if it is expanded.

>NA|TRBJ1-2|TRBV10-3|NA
TGTGCCAGTACATTGGGGGAGTATGGCTACACCTTC
CASTLGEYGYTF
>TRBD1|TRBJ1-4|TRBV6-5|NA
TGTGCCAGCAGTCGATGGACAGGGGAAGTAGAAAAACTGTTTTTT
CASSRWTGEVEKLFF
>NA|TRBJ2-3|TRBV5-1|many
TGCGCCAGCAGCAGGGACTCCAGCACAGATACGCAGTATTTT
CASSRDSSTDTQYF
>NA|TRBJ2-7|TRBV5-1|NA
TGCGCCAGCAGCCCTCTGGGCAGGGGGGCTTACGAGCAGTACTTC
CASSPLGRGAYEQYF
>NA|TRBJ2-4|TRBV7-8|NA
TGTGCCAGCAGCTTAGCGCCAGGAATAGCCAAAAACATTCAGTACTTC
CASSLAPGIAKNIQYF
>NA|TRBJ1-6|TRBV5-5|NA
TGTGCCAGCAGCTTGAGTTGGAATTCACCCCTCCACTTT
CASSLSWNSPLHF
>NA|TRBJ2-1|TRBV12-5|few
TGTGCTAGTGGTTTGGTAATAGGCAGGGCAAGGGGTGAGCAGTTCTTC
CASGLVIGRARGEQFF
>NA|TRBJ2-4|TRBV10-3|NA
TGTGCCATCAAGGGTGAGGGGGGGGACATTCAGTACTTC
CAIKGEGGDIQYF
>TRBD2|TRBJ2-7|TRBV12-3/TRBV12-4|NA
TGTGCCAGCAGTTTAAGCGGGAGTCGCTCCGAGCAGTACTTC
CASSLSGSRSEQYF
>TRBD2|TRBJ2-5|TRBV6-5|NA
TGTGCCAGCAATCGAGAGCGGGGGATCCAAGAGACCCAGTACTTC
CASNRERGIQETQYF
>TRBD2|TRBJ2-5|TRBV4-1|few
TGCGCCAGCAGCCAGGTTGGAGGAAAGCGGGGGACCCAAGAGACCCAGTACTTC
CASSQVGGKRGTQETQYF
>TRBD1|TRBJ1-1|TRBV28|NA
TGTGCCAGCAGTTTCAGGACAGGGGGAGCTTTCTTT
CASSFRTGGAFF
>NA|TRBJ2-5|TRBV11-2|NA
TGTGCCAGCAGCTCAATTCGCAGAGGTCCCAAAACCCAGTACTTC
CASSSIRRGPKTQYF
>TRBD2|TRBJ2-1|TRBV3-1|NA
TGTGCCAGCAGCCAAGGGGGGGGGATCTCCTACAATGAGCAGTTCTTC
CASSQGGGISYNEQFF
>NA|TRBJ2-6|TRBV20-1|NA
TGCAGTGCTAGACGACTGATCTCTGGGGCCAACGTCCTGACTTTC
CSARRLISGANVLTF
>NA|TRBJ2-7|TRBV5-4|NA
TGTGCCAGCAGCTTTGACGGACAGCAGTACGAGCAGTACTTC
CASSFDGQQYEQYF
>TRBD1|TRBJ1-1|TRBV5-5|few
TGTGCCAGCAGCTTGGCCGGCAGGGGGGGGATTGTTTTCTTT
CASSLAGRGGIVFF